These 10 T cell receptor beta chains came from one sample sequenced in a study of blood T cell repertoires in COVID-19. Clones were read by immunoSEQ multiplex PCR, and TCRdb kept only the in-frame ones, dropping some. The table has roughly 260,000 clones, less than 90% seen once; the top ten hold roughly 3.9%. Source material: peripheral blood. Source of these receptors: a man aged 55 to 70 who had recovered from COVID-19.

The CDR3, as DNA: TGTGCCAGCAGCCCACGCGGGGCGGGGGCAACCTACAATGAGCAGTTCTTC. This encodes CASSPRGAGATYNEQFF. The chain combines TRBV4-2 with TRBJ2-1; the D gene is possibly TRBD2 (7 bases). The CDR3 extends over 17 amino acids. The germline V and J ends were trimmed by 4 bases and 2 bases, with 18 bases remaining between them. Germline CDR1 LGHNA, CDR2 YNFKEQ.

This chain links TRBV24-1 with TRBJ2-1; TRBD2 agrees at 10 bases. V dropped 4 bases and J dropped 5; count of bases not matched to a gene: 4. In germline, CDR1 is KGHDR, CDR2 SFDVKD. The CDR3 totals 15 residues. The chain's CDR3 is CATSESGGVNNEQFF. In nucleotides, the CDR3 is TGTGCCACCAGTGAAAGCGGGGGGGTCAACAATGAGCAGTTCTTC.

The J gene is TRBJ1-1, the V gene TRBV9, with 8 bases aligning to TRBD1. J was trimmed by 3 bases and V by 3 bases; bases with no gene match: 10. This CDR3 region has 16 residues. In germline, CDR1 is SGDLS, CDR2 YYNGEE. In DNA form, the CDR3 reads TGTGCCAGCAGCGGACACCAGGGGGCGCGCCACACTGAAGCTTTCTTT. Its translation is CASSGHQGARHTEAFF.

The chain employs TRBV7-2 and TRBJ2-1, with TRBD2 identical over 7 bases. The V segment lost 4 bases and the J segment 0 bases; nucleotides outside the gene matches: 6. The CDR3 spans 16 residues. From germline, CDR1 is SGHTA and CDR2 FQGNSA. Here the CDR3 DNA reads TGTGCCAGCAGCTCCTCGGGCGGGAGCTCCTACAATGAGCAGTTCTTC. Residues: CASSSSGGSSYNEQFF.

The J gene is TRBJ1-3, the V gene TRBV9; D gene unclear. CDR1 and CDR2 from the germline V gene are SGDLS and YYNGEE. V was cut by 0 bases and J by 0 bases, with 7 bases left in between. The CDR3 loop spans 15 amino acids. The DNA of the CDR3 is TGTGCCAGCAGCGTAGTTGACACCTCTGGAAACACCATATATTTT. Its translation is CASSVVDTSGNTIYF. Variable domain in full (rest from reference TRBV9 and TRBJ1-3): DSGVTQTPKHLITATGQRVTLRCSPRSGDLSVYWYQQSLDQGLQFLIQYYNGEERAKGNILERFSAQQFPDLHSELNLSSLELGDSALYFCASSVVDTSGNTIYFGEGSWLTVV.

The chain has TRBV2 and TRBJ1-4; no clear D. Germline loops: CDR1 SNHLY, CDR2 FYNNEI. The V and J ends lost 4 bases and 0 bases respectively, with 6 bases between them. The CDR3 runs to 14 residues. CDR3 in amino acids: CASSVFATNEKLFF. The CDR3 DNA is TGTGCCAGCAGTGTATTCGCAACTAATGAAAAACTGTTTTTT.

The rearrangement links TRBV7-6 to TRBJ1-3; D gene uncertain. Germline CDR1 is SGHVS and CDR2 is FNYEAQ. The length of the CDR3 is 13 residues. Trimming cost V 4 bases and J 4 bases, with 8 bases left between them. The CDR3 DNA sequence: TGTGCCAGCAGCTCCTCCCTCGGAAACACCATATATTTT. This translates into CASSSSLGNTIYF.

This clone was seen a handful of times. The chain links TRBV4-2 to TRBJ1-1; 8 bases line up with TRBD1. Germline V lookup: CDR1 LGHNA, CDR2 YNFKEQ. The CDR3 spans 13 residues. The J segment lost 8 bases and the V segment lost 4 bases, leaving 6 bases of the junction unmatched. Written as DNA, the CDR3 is TGTGCCAGCAGCCTCTTGACAGGGGAAGAAGCTTTCTTT. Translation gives CASSLLTGEEAFF.

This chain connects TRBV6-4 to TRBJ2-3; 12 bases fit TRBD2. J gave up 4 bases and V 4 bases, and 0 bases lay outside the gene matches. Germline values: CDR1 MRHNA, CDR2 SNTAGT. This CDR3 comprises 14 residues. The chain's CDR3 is CASSGTSGADTQYF. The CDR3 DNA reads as TGTGCCAGCAGTGGGACTAGCGGGGCAGATACGCAGTATTTT.

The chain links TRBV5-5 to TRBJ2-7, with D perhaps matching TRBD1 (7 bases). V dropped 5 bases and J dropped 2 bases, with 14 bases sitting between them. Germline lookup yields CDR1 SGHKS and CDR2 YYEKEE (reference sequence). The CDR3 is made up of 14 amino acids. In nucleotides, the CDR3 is TGTGCCAGCAGTTCCAGGGGGGCAGCCTACGAGCAGTACTTC. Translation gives CASSSRGAAYEQYF. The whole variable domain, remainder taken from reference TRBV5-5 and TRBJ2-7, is DAGVTQSPTHLIKTRGQQVTLRCSPISGHKSVSWYQQVLGQGPQFIFQYYEKEERGRGNFPDRFSARQFPNYSSELNVNALLLGDSALYLCASSSRGAAYEQYFGPGTRLTVT.